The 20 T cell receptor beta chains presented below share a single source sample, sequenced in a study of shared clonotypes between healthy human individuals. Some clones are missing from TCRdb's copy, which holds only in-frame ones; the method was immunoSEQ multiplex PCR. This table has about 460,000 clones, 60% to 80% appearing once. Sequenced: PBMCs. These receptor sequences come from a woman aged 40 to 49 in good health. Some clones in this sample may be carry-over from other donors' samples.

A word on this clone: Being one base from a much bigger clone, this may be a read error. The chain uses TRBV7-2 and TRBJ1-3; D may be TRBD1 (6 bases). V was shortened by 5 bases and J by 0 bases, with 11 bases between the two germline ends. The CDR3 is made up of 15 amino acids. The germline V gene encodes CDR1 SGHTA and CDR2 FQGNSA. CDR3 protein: CASSPGAVSGNTIYF. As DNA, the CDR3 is TGTGCCAGCAGCCCAGGGGCCGTCTCTGGAAACACCATATATTTT. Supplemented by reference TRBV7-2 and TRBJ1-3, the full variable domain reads GAGVSQSPSNKVTEKGKDVELRCDPISGHTALYWYRQSLGQGLEFLIYFQGNSAPDKSGLPSDRFSAERTGGSVSTLTIQRTQQEDSAVYLCASSPGAVSGNTIYFGEGSWLTVV.

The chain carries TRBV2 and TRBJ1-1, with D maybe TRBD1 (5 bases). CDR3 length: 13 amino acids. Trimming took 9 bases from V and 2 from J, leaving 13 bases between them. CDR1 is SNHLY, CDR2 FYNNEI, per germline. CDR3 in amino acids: CASGGDLNTEAFF. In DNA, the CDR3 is TGTGCCAGTGGGGGGGATTTAAACACTGAAGCTTTCTTT. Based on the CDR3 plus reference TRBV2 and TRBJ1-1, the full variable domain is EPEVTQTPSHQVTQMGQEVILRCVPISNHLYFYWYRQILGQKVEFLVSFYNNEISEKSEIFDDQFSVERPDGSNFTLKIRSTKLEDSAMYFCASGGDLNTEAFFGQGTRLTVV.

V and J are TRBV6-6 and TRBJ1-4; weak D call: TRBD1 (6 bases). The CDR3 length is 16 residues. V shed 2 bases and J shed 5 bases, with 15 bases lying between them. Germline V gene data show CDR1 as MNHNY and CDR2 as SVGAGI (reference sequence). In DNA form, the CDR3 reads TGTGCCAGCAGTTACGTCGGGGGGCCGCCCAATGAAAAACTGTTTTTT. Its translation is CASSYVGGPPNEKLFF.

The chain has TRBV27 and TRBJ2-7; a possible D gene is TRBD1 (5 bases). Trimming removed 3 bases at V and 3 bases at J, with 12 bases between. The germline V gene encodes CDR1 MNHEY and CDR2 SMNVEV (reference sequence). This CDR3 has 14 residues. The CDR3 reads CASSFGQGDYEQYF. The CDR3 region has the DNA TGTGCCAGCAGTTTTGGGCAGGGTGACTACGAGCAGTACTTC.

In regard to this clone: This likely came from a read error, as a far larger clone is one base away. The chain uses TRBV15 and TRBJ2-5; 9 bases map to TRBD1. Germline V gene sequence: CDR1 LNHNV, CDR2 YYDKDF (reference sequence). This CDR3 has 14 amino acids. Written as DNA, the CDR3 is TGTGCCACCAGCAGAGATAGGACAGGGGAGACCCGGTACTTC. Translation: CATSRDRTGETRYF.

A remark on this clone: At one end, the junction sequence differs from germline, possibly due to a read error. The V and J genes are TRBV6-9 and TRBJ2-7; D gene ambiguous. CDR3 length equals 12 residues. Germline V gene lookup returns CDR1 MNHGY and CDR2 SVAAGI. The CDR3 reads CASSYWSYEQCF. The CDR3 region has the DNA TGTGCCAGCAGTTATTGGTCCTACGAGCAGTGCTTC.

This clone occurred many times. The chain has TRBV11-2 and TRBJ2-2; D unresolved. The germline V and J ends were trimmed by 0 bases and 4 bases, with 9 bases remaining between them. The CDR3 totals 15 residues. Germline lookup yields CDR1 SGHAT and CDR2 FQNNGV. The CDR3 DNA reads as TGTGCCAGCAGCTTAGACGGTGGGTTCACCGGGGAGCTGTTTTTT. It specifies CASSLDGGFTGELFF.

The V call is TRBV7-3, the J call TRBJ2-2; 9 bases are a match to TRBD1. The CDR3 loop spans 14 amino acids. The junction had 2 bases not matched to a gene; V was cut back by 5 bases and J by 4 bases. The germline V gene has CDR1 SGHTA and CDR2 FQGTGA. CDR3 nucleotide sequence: TGTGCCAGCAGCACGGGACAGGGCACCGGGGAGCTGTTTTTT. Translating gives CASSTGQGTGELFF.

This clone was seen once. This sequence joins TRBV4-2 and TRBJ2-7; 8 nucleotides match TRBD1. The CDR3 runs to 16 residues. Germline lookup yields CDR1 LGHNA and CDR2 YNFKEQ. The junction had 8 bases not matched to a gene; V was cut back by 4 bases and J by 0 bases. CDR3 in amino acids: CASSLWGTGSSYEQYF. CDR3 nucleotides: TGTGCCAGCAGCCTATGGGGGACAGGAAGCTCCTACGAGCAGTACTTC.

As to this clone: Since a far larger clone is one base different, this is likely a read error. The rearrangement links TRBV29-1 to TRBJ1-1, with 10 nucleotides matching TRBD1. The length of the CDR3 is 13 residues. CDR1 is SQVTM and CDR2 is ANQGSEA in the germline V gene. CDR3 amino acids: CSGGQGRDTGAFF. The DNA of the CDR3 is TGCAGCGGGGGACAGGGGAGGGACACTGGAGCTTTCTTT. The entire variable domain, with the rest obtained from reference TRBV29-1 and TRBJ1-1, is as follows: SAVISQKPSRDICQRGTSLTIQCQVDSQVTMMFWYRQQPGQSLTLIATANQGSEATYESGFVIDKFPISRPNLTFSTLTVSNMSPEDSSIYLCSGGQGRDTGAFFGQGTRLTVV.

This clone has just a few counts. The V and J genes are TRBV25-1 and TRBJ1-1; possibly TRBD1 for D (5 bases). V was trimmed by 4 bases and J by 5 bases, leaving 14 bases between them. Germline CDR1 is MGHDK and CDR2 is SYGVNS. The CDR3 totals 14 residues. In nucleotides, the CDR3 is TGTGCCAGCAGTGCCCAGATGTGGGGGACTGAAGCTTTCTTT. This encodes CASSAQMWGTEAFF.

CDR3 sequence: CASSTPGQIRYGYTF. The CDR3 region has the DNA TGTGCCAGCAGCACGCCGGGACAAATAAGATATGGCTACACCTTC. The genes are TRBV11-2 and TRBJ1-2; tentatively, D is TRBD1 (6 bases). Germline-derived CDR1 and CDR2 are SGHAT and FQNNGV. The CDR3 extends over 15 amino acids. Trimming took 5 bases from V and 5 from J, leaving 18 bases between them.

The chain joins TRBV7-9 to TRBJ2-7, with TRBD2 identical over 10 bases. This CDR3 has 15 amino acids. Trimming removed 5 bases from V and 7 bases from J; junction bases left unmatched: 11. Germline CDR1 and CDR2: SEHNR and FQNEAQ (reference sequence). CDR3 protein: CASSPQTSGIREQYF. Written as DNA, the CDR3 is TGTGCCAGCAGCCCTCAAACTAGCGGGATCCGAGAGCAGTACTTC. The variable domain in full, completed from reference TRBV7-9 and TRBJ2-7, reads DTGVSQNPRHKITKRGQNVTFRCDPISEHNRLYWYRQTLGQGPEFLTYFQNEAQLEKSRLLSDRFSAERPKGSFSTLEIQRTEQGDSAMYLCASSPQTSGIREQYFGPGTRLTVT.

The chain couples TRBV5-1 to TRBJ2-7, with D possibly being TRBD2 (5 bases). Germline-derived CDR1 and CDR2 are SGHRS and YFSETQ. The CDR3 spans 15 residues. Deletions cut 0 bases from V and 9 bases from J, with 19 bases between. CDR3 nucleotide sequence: TGCGCCAGCAGCTTGGATGGGAGCCTTGGATCAGGGCAGTACTTC. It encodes CASSLDGSLGSGQYF.

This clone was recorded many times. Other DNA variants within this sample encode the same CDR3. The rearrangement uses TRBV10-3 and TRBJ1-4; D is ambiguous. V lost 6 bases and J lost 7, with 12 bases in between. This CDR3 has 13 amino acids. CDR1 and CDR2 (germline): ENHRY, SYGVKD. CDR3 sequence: CAISSGLVEKLFF. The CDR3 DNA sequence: TGTGCCATCAGCAGTGGGCTGGTTGAAAAACTGTTTTTT.

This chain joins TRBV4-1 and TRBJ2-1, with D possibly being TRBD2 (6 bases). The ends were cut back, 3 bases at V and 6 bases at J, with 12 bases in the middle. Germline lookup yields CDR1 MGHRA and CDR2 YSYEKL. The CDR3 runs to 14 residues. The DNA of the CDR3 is TGCGCCAGCAGCCATTTGGGACTGGGCAATGAGCAGTTCTTC. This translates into CASSHLGLGNEQFF.

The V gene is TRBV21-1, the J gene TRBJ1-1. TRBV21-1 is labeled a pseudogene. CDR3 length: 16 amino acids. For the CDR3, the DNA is TGTGCCAGCAGCAAATTCAAGGGGACGAGGATGACTGAAGCTTTCTTT. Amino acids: CASSKFKGTRMTEAFF.

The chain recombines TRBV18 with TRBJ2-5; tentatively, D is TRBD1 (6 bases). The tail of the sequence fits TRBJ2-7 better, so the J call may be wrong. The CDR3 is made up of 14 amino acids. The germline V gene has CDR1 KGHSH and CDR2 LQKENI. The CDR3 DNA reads TGTGCCAGCTCACCAAACCAGGGGTCGGGCGAGCAGTACTTC. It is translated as CASSPNQGSGEQYF.

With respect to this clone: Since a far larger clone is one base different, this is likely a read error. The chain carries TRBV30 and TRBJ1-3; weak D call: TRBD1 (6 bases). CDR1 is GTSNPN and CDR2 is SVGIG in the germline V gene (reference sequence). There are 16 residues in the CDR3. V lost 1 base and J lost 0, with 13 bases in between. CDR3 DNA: TGTGCCTGGAGTGAACCTGGGGGACACTCTGGAAACACCATATATTTT. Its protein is CAWSEPGGHSGNTIYF.

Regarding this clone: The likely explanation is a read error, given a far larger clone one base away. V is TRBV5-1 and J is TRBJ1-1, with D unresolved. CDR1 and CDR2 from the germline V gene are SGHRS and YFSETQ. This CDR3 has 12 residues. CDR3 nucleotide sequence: TGCGCCAGCGGCTTGGCCGAAAGTGAAGCTTTCTTT. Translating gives CASGLAESEAFF.